The rows below give T cell receptor beta chains drawn from one sample of a study of T cells in localized non-small cell lung cancer. The protocol was immunoSEQ multiplex PCR, while the TCRdb copy is restricted to in-frame clones and leaves out a portion. The data show 9,800 or so clones, around 41% seen once. Sequenced material: lymph node tissue, taken before any cancer treatment. These receptors came from a woman aged 40 to 75 with stage I lung adenocarcinoma. Each CDR3 is given with its conserved first and last residue. D genes are given only for firm matches. A row's size may be missing; if present it is once, few, many or a size class.

d_call	j_call	v_call	clone_size	cdr3_aa
-	TRBJ1-5	TRBV12-1	once	CASSFWIQISNQPQHF
-	TRBJ1-1	TRBV11-3	-	CASSLERSGTEAFF
-	TRBJ1-4	TRBV19	-	CASSTDRLEDEKLFF
-	TRBJ2-5	TRBV12-5	-	CASGLEGLPQETQYF
TRBD1	TRBJ1-6	TRBV29-1	-	CSVRTGGAGSPLHF
TRBD2	TRBJ2-1	TRBV18	-	CASSPPAGAYNEQFF
-	TRBJ2-1	TRBV1	many	CASSQDGTVSYNEQFF
TRBD1	TRBJ2-7	TRBV7-8	-	CASSRGQADEQYF
TRBD1	TRBJ2-2	TRBV19	-	CASSRTGAPNTGELFF
-	TRBJ2-3	TRBV9	-	CASSVAVSTDTQYF
-	TRBJ1-3	TRBV10-1	once	CASSLGNTIYF
-	TRBJ1-6	TRBV2	few	CASSDQGRYNSPLHF
-	TRBJ1-2	TRBV19	once	CASSIQGSGYTF
TRBD1	TRBJ2-1	TRBV15	once	CATSRAPGQGSEQFF
-	TRBJ2-7	TRBV9	-	CASSEGRGGEQYF
-	TRBJ2-5	TRBV29-1	-	CSVRGRGETQYF
TRBD1	TRBJ1-2	TRBV10-3	-	CAISESNARQGGGGGYTF
-	TRBJ2-7	TRBV10-2	-	CASLDWAKSEQYF
TRBD1	TRBJ1-2	TRBV6-7	-	CASSPNPGQDNYGYTF
TRBD1	TRBJ2-1	TRBV19	few	CASSRAGTGNNEQFF
TRBD1	TRBJ1-1	TRBV5-1	-	CVSSLGQGNTEAFF
TRBD1	TRBJ1-2	TRBV6-8	-	CASSRTGRYGYTF
TRBD1	TRBJ1-2	TRBV11-1	-	CASSPGGWNYGYTF